This T cell receptor beta chain was captured in a study of cytotoxic CD8 clonotypes in ibrutinib-treated CLL. Study overall: Sequencing produced an average of around 260,000 productive templates and 85,000 to 95,000 productive rearrangements per sample.

With V trimmed by 5 bases and J by 2 bases, 4 bases remained unmatched. This CDR3 has 14 residues. CDR1 MNHEY and CDR2 SMNVEV come from the germline V gene (reference sequence). Investigators sought sequencing depths of between 1 in 200,000 and 1 in 1 million T cells. TCRdb keeps only in-frame clones here, not all; method: immunoSEQ multiplex PCR. The sample holds 45,000 to 50,000 clones, approximately 50% seen once. The sample consisted of PBMCs, taken after 12 months of ibrutinib treatment. The source of this sequence is a human donor with chronic lymphocytic leukemia. The rearrangement joins TRBV27 to TRBJ2-5; 8 positions match TRBD1. Here the CDR3 reads CASSTWTGQETQYF. CDR3 nucleotides: TGTGCCAGCAGTACCTGGACAGGGCAAGAGACCCAGTACTTC.